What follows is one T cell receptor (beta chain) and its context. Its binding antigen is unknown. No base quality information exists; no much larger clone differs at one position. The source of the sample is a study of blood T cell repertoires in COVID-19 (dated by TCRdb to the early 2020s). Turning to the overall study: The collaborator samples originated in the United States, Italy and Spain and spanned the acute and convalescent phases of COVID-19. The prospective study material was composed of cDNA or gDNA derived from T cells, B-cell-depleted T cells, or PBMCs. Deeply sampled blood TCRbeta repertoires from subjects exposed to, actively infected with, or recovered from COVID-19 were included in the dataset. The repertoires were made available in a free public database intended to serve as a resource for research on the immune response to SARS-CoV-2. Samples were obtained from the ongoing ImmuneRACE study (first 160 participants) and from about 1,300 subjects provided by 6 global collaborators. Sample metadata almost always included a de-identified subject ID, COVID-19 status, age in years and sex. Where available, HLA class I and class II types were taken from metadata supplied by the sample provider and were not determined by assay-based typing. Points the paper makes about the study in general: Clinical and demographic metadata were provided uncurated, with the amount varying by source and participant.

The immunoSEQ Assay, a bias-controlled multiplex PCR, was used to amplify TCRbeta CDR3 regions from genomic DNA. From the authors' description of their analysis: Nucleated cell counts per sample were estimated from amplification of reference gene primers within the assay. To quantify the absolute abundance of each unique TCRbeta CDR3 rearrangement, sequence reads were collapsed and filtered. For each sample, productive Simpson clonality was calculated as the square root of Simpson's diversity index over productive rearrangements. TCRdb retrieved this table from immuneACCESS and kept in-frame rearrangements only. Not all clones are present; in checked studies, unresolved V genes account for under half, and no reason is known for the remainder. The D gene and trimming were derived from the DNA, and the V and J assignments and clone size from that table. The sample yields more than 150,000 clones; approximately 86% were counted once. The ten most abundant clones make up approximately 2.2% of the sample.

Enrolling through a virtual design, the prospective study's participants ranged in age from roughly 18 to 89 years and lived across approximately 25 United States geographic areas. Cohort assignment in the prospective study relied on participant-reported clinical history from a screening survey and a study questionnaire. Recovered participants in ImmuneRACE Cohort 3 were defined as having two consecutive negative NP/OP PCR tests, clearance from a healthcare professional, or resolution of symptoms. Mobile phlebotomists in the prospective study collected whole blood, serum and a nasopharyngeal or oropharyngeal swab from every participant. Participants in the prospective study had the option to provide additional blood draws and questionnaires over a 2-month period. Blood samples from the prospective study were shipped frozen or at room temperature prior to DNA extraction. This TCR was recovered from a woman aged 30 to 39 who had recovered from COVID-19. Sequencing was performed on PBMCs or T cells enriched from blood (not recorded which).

The CDR3 is CASSQDGGGAPETQYF. The DNA sequence is TGTGCCAGCAGCCAAGATGGCGGGGGGGCCCCTGAGACCCAGTACTTC. The V gene is TRBV3-1 (or the pseudogene TRBV3-2) and the J gene is TRBJ2-5; a stretch of 9 junction bases matches TRBD2. As encoded in the germline V gene (reference sequence), CDR1 is LGHDT while CDR2 is YNNKEL. Trimmed from V: 0 bases; trimmed from J: 5 bases; junction bases lacking a gene match: 7. The CDR3 sequence holds 16 residues, the cysteine and phenylalanine included. CDR3 DNA only is kept here, 48 bases in frame from base 1.